This T cell receptor beta chain was recorded in a study of identical twins. Whole-study findings and limits: Cross-sectional statistics underpinned the conclusions; the same donors were not followed. Researchers caution that invariant MAIT and iNKT cells could partly confound zero-insertion analyses. Out-of-frame alpha sequences shared by twins were enriched for low generation probability.

Per the germline V gene, CDR1 is MNHEY and CDR2 is SVGEGT. Between the trimmed V and J ends, which lost 2 bases and 1 base, there was a span of 23 bases. The CDR3 extends over 19 amino acids. On this clonotype: The target antigen is unknown.

With template switching, a universal primer site was added, and the cDNA carried unique molecular identifiers. From the 5' RACE reads, TCRdb called clonotypes with MiXCR, one entry per CDR3 protein. The sample holds 700,000 to 950,000 distinct CDR3 sequences; roughly an eighth are singletons and the top ten take roughly 1.5%. These data were also reused for a study on yellow fever vaccine responses in identical twins.

The chain employs TRBV6-2 or TRBV6-3 and TRBJ1-1; D not certain. The sequenced sample consisted of PBMCs. This TCR came from a woman younger than 35 in good health. In nucleotides, the CDR3 is TGTGCCAGCAGTTACAGGCGGCCACGCGGGGTGGCAGGGAACACTGAAGCTTTCTTT. It yields the protein CASSYRRPRGVAGNTEAFF.